Each of the 13 T cell receptor beta chains below was sequenced from the same sample in a study of T-cell reconstitution after alpha-beta-depleted transplantation in children (dated by TCRdb to the mid-2010s). The receptor library was made with PCR. TCRdb names Illumina HiSeq 2500 as the instrument used. TCR library preparation used molecular barcoding, with unique molecular identifiers applied to normalize quantification of the TCRbeta repertoire. TCRdb itself trimmed the public reads at Q25 with fastp, ran MiXCR and retained productive beta chains. Rows merge per CDR3 protein into single entries with the most common DNA and genes. In this sample the table shows approximately 520,000 distinct CDR3 sequences, roughly an eighth of which occur a single time. Together, the top ten hold 11% to 15% of the sample. The treatment or condition label here, explained by the study, means: allogeneic hematopoietic cell transplantation with graft depleted of TCRalphabeta T cells and CD19 B cells.

The material sequenced was PBMCs, mostly from graft donor cells, taken 180 days after TCRalphabeta/CD19-depleted stem cell transplant. Receptors were obtained from a female patient aged 2-9 years who had a stem cell transplant for aplastic anemia, so the T cells may come from the graft donor.

In this sample, this clonotype turned up a few times. The chain carries TRBV7-9 and TRBJ2-5; a weak D match, TRBD1 (6 bases). Germline-derived CDR1 and CDR2 are SEHNR and FQNEAQ (reference sequence). The CDR3 totals 14 residues. Trimming cost V 1 base and J 3 bases, with 9 bases left between them. The CDR3 region has the DNA TGTGCCAGCAGCTTAGTCTCAGGGGAAGAGACCCAGTACTTC. It codes for CASSLVSGEETQYF. The full variable domain, its missing parts supplied by reference TRBV7-9 and TRBJ2-5, is DTGVSQNPRHKITKRGQNVTFRCDPISEHNRLYWYRQTLGQGPEFLTYFQNEAQLEKSRLLSDRFSAERPKGSFSTLEIQRTEQGDSAMYLCASSLVSGEETQYFGPGTRLLVL.

Only a few counts were recorded for this clonotype. V is TRBV7-9 and J is TRBJ1-1; the D gene is possibly TRBD1 (6 bases). Per germline, CDR1 SEHNR and CDR2 FQNEAQ (reference sequence). The CDR3 loop spans 13 amino acids. The germline V and J ends were trimmed by 5 bases and 7 bases, with 14 bases remaining between them. The CDR3 DNA sequence: TGTGCCAGCAGCCACACGTGGGGGCTTGAAGCTTTCTTT. It yields the protein CASSHTWGLEAFF.

The chain couples TRBV2 to TRBJ2-1, with 10 bases fitting TRBD2. This CDR3 has 15 amino acids. V gave up 4 bases and J gave up 0 bases; unmatched junction bases: 0. Germline CDR1 reads SNHLY; CDR2 reads FYNNEI. The CDR3 sequence is CASSGLAGSYNEQFF. The CDR3 DNA follows: TGTGCCAGCAGTGGACTAGCGGGCTCCTACAATGAGCAGTTCTTC.

This clonotype was seen a few times. The rearrangement joins TRBV10-3 to TRBJ1-1, with D possibly matching TRBD1 (5 bases). The germline gives CDR1 ENHRY, CDR2 SYGVKD. The CDR3 covers 12 residues. The germline V and J ends were trimmed by 6 bases and 4 bases, with 9 bases remaining between them. CDR3 in amino acids: CAIREGSTEAFF. The CDR3 coding sequence is TGTGCCATCAGGGAGGGGAGCACTGAAGCTTTCTTT.

There are a few counts of this clonotype. This chain uses TRBV7-9 with TRBJ2-5; maybe TRBD1 (6 bases). V dropped 5 bases and J dropped 8 bases, with 15 bases sitting between them. Germline V gene sequence: CDR1 SEHNR, CDR2 FQNEAQ (reference sequence). The CDR3 spans 13 residues. The CDR3 region is CASSLPGQFTQYF. CDR3 DNA: TGTGCCAGCAGCCTACCGGGACAATTTACCCAGTACTTC.

This clonotype was seen only a few times. The chain has TRBV7-2 and TRBJ2-5, with 12 nucleotides matching TRBD2. CDR1 and CDR2 (germline): SGHTA, FQGNSA. The CDR3 spans 19 residues. The V segment lost 0 bases and the J segment 1 base; nucleotides outside the gene matches: 9. The CDR3 sequence is CASSLALAGGRGSQETQYF. CDR3 sequence (DNA): TGTGCCAGCAGCTTAGCCCTAGCGGGAGGGCGGGGGTCCCAAGAGACCCAGTACTTC.

This clonotype occurred many times. The genes are TRBV5-1 and TRBJ2-1; D is possibly TRBD2 (5 bases). Germline loops: CDR1 SGHRS, CDR2 YFSETQ. V lost 0 bases to trimming and J lost 0 bases, with 13 bases between them. The CDR3 contains 17 residues. CDR3 DNA: TGCGCCAGCAGCTTGGGCTTCAGCGGTAGCTCCTACAATGAGCAGTTCTTC. This sequence encodes CASSLGFSGSSYNEQFF.

The sample holds many counts of this clonotype. V usage is TRBV11-1 and J usage is TRBJ2-7; TRBD1 or TRBD2 may be the D gene (5 bases each). The CDR3 sequence is 19 residues long. Germline loops: CDR1 SGHAT, CDR2 FQDESV (reference sequence). V was cut by 4 bases and J by 4 bases, with 29 bases left in between. The CDR3 region is CASSSNREYRDAGVYEQYF. In nucleotides, the CDR3 is TGTGCCAGCAGCTCAAACCGAGAATATCGGGACGCTGGGGTTTACGAGCAGTACTTC.

This clonotype was found a few times. The chain employs TRBV9 and TRBJ2-3; 8 bases are shared with TRBD2. The CDR3 length is 19 residues. In germline, CDR1 is SGDLS, CDR2 YYNGEE. V trimming: 0 bases; J trimming: 2 bases; junction bases outside the gene matches: 14. The DNA of the CDR3 is TGTGCCAGCAGCGTAGATGGTTCGGCTAGCGGGCGCCCCACAGATACGCAGTATTTT. It translates to CASSVDGSASGRPTDTQYF.

This clonotype was found many times. The V call is TRBV7-2, the J call TRBJ2-3; possibly TRBD2 for D (5 bases). The V gene lost 5 bases and the J gene lost 2 bases, with 11 bases spanning the gap. The CDR3 runs 14 residues. Germline V gene sequence: CDR1 SGHTA, CDR2 FQGNSA. The CDR3 loop is CASSLSEYTDTQYF. In nucleotides, the CDR3 is TGTGCCAGCAGCCTTAGCGAATACACAGATACGCAGTATTTT.

This clonotype was seen a few times. V gene TRBV7-9 combines with J gene TRBJ1-2; TRBD1 matches at 7 bases. The V segment lost 4 bases and the J segment 5 bases; nucleotides outside the gene matches: 10. The CDR3 is 15 amino acids. Germline V gene lookup returns CDR1 SEHNR and CDR2 FQNEAQ (reference sequence). CDR3 loop: CASSSSGTDRYGYTF. Here the CDR3 DNA reads TGTGCCAGCAGCTCATCCGGGACAGACCGATATGGCTACACCTTC.

The chain employs TRBV20-1 and TRBJ2-3; 9 nucleotides agree with TRBD2. CDR3 length equals 18 residues. V was clipped by 0 bases and J by 5 bases; unmatched bases: 15. Germline V gene lookup returns CDR1 DFQATT and CDR2 SNEGSKA (reference sequence). The CDR3 nucleotides are TGCAGTGCTAGAGATTATGCTAGCGGGATTACCGCCGGAGATACGCAGTATTTT. Translation: CSARDYASGITAGDTQYF.

The chain carries TRBV11-2 and TRBJ2-1, with 14 bases that match TRBD2. The junction had 13 bases not matched to a gene; V was cut back by 5 bases and J by 4 bases. The CDR3 has 19 amino acids. Germline V gene sequence: CDR1 SGHAT, CDR2 FQNNGV. CDR3 in DNA: TGTGCCAGCAGCCCCCTTCCTCGACTAGCGGGAGGGCCATACAATGAGCAGTTCTTC. It specifies CASSPLPRLAGGPYNEQFF.